This T cell receptor beta chain was captured in a study of blood T cells in healthy people across ages. Next came a second PCR, run for about 7 to 12 cycles, which used a sample-barcoded 5' primer along with a J-beta primer mix. TCRdb re-called the 5' RACE reads through MiXCR, storing one row per CDR3 protein. Found here are hundreds of thousands of distinct CDR3 sequences, 20% to 25% of them singletons; the top ten hold more than 8%. Trimming stripped 4 bases from V and 6 bases from J, with 15 bases between. The CDR3 spans 14 residues. This same sample was also part of a study on T cells of mothers and their children. That report notes: Each mother yielded more than 9.5 million TCR beta CDR3 reads. Each child yielded around 2.9 million reads.

The V gene is TRBV12-3 or TRBV12-4, the J gene TRBJ1-2, with D hard to call. The TCR comes from a boy under 18 in good health. Material for sequencing was blood. The CDR3 region is CASSSSSSNHGYTF. The DNA for the CDR3 is TGTGCCAGCAGTTCCTCCTCCAGCAACCATGGCTACACCTTC.